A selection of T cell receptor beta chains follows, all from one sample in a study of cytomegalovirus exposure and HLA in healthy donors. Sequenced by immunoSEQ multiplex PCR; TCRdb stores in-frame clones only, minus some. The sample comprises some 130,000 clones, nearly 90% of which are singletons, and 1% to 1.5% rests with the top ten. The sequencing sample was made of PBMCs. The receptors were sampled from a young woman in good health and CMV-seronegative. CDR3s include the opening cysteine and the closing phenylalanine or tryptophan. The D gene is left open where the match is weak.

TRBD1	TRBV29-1	CSASGTGQDEAFF
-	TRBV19	CASSDSYEQYF
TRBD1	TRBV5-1	CASSLAMGQKLSGYTF
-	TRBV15	CATTRVADTEAFF
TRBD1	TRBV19	CASSIVDRGNTEAFF
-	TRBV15	CATSRDPGSGEQYF
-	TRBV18	CASSPGRGDQPQHF
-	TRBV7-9	CASSTSNTGYEQYF
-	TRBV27	CASSFVFTGRHSPLHF
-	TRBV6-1	CASSEVFLAGDYGYTF
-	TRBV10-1	CASSDYTGPLHF
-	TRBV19	CASSPANTGELFF
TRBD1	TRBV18	CASYRDSANEKLFF
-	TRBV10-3	CAISESEQQPQHF
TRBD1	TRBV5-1	CASSSGQGATEAFF
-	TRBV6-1	CASTLLDIYGYTF
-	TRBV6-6	CASSKTDSYEQYF
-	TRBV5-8	CASSSKLTF
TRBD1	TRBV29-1	CSVETGESYEQYF
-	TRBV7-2	CASTSGEQPQHF
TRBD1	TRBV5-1	CASSFGTGLNEKLFF
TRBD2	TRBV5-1	CASSLLALAGGQETQYF
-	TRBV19	CASRPRGSAQPQHF
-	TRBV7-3	CASSLNTGTLYNEQFF
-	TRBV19	CASSRGGESAGYTF
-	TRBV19	CASGGQTYNEQFF
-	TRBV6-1	CASSGSWVARNTQYF
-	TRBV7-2	CASSFFLDTQYF
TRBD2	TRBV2	CASSKSAGVFEQYF